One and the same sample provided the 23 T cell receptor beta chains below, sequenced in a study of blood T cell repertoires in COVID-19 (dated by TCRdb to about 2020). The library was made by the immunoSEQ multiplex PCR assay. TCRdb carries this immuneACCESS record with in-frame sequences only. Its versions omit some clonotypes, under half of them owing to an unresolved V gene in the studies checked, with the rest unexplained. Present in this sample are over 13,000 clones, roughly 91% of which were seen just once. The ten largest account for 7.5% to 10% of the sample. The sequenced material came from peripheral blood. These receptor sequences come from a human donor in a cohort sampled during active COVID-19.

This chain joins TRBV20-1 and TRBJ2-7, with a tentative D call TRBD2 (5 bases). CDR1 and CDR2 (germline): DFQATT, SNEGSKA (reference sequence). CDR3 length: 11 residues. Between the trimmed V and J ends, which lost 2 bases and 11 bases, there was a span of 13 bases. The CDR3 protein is CSARPTSVEYF. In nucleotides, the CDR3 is TGCAGTGCTAGACCTACTAGTGTGGAGTACTTC.

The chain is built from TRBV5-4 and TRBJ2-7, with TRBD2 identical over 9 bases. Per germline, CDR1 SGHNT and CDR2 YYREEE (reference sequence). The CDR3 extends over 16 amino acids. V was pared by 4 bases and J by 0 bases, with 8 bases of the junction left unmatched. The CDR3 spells CASSEGLAVSSYEQYF. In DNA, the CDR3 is TGTGCCAGCAGCGAGGGACTAGCCGTAAGCTCCTACGAGCAGTACTTC.

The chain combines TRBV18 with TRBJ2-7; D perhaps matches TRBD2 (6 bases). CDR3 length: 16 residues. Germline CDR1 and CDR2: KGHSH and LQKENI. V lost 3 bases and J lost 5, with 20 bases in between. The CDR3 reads CASSPSGLGPKDEQYF. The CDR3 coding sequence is TGTGCCAGCTCACCGAGCGGGCTGGGGCCTAAAGACGAGCAGTACTTC.

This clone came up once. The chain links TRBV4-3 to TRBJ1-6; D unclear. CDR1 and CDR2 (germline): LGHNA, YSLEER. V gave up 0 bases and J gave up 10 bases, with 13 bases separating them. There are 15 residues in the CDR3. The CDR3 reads CASSQDSGEYSPLHF. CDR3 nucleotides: TGCGCCAGCAGCCAAGATAGTGGGGAGTACTCACCCCTCCACTTT.

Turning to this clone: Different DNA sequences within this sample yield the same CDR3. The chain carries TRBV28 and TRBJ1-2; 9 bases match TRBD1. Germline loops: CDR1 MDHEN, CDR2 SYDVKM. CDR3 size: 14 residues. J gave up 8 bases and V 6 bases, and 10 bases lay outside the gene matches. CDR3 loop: CASRQTGGRGGYTF. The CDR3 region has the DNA TGTGCCAGCAGACAGACAGGGGGGCGGGGGGGCTACACCTTC.

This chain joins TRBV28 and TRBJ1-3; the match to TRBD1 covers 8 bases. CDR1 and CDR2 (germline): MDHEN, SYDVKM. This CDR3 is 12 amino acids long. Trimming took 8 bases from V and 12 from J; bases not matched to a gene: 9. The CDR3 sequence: CASSGGLGHIYF. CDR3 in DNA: TGTGCCAGCTCAGGGGGCTTAGGTCACATATATTTT.

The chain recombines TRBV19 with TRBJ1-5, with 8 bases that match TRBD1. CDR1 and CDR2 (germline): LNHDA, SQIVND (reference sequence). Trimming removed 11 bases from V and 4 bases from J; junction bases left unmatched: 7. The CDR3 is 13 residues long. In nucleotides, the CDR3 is TGTGCCCTCTCTGGGACAGGTAATCAGCCCCAGCATTTT. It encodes CALSGTGNQPQHF. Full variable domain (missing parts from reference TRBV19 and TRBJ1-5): DGGITQSPKYLFRKEGQNVTLSCEQNLNHDAMYWYRQDPGQGLRLIYYSQIVNDFQKGDIAEGYSVSREKKESFPLTVTSAQKNPTAFYLCALSGTGNQPQHFGDGTRLSIL.

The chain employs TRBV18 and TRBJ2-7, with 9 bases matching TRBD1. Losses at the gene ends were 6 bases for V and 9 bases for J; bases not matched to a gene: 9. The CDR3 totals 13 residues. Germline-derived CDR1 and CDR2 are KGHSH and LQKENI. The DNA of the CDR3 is TGTGCCAGCTCTTCGGGACAGGGTAAGGCGCAGTACTTC. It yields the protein CASSSGQGKAQYF.

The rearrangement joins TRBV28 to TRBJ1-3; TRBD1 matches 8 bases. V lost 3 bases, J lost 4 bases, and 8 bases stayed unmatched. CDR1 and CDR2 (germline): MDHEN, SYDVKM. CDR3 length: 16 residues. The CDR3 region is CASSLDQGARGNTIYF. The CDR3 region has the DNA TGTGCCAGCAGTTTGGATCAGGGGGCGAGGGGAAACACCATATATTTT.

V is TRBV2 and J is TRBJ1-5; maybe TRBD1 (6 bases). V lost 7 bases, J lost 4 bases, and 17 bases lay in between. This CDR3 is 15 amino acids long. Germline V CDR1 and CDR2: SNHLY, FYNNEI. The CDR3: CASTEDSLINQPQHF. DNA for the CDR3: TGTGCCAGCACCGAGGACAGTCTTATAAATCAGCCCCAGCATTTT.

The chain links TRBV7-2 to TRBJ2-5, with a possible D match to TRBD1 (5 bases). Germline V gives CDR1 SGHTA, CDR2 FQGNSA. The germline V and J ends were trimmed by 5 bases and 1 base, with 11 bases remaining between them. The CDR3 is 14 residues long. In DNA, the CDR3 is TGTGCCAGCAGCCTAGGAAGGGGCCAAGAGACCCAGTACTTC. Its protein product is CASSLGRGQETQYF. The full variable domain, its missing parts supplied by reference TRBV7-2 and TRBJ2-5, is GAGVSQSPSNKVTEKGKDVELRCDPISGHTALYWYRQSLGQGLEFLIYFQGNSAPDKSGLPSDRFSAERTGGSVSTLTIQRTQQEDSAVYLCASSLGRGQETQYFGPGTRLLVL.

The CDR3 loop reads CASRRGASYEQYF. The CDR3, as DNA: TGTGCCAGCAGGCGGGGGGCGTCCTACGAGCAGTACTTC. V is TRBV12-3 or TRBV12-4 and J is TRBJ2-7, with 8 bases identical to TRBD2. Trimming removed 6 bases from V and 1 base from J; junction bases left unmatched: 2. This CDR3 region has 13 residues.

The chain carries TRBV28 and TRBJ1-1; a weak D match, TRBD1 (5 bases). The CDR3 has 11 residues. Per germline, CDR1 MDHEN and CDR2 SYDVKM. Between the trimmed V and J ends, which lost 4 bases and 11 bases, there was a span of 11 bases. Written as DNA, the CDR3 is TGTGCCAGCAGTTCTCAGGGTGAGGCTTTCTTT. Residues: CASSSQGEAFF.

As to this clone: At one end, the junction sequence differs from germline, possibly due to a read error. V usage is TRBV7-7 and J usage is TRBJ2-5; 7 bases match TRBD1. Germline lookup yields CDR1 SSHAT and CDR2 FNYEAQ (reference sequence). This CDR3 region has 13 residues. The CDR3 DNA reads TGTGCTAGCAGCATGGGACAGTTGGAGACCCAGTACTTC. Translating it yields CASSMGQLETQYF.

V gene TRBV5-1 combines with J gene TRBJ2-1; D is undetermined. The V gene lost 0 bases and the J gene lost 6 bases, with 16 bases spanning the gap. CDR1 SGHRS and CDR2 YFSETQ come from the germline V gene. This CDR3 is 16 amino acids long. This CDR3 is CASSLVGGMRPNEQFF. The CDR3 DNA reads TGCGCCAGCAGCTTGGTTGGCGGAATGAGGCCCAATGAGCAGTTCTTC. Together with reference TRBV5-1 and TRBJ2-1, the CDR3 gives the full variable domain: KAGVTQTPRYLIKTRGQQVTLSCSPISGHRSVSWYQQTPGQGLQFLFEYFSETQRNKGNFPGRFSGRQFSNSRSEMNVSTLELGDSALYLCASSLVGGMRPNEQFFGPGTRLTVL.

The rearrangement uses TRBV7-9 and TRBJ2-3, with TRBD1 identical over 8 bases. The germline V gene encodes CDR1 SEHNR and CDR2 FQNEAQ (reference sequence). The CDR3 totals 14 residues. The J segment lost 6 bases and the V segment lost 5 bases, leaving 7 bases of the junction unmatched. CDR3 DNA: TGTGCCAGCAGCCGAGGACAGGGTTCGGATACGCAGTATTTT. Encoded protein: CASSRGQGSDTQYF. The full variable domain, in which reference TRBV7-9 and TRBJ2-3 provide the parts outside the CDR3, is DTGVSQNPRHKITKRGQNVTFRCDPISEHNRLYWYRQTLGQGPEFLTYFQNEAQLEKSRLLSDRFSAERPKGSFSTLEIQRTEQGDSAMYLCASSRGQGSDTQYFGPGTRLTVL.

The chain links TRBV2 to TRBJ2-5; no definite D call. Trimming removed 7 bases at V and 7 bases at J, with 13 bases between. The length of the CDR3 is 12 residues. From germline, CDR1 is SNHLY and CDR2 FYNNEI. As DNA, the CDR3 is TGTGCCAGCATCCGGGTGACCGGGACCCAGTACTTC. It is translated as CASIRVTGTQYF.

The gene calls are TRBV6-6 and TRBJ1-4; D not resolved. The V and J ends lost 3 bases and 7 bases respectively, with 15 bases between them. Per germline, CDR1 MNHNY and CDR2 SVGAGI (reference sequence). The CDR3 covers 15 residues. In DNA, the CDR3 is TGTGCCAGCAGTTATGGAACGAGCGTAGGTGAAAAACTGTTTTTT. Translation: CASSYGTSVGEKLFF.

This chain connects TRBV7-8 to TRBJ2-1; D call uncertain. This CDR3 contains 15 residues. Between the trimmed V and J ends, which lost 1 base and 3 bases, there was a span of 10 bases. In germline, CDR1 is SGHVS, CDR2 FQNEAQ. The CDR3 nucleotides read TGTGCCAGCAGCTTAGGGCTAACTATCTACAATGAGCAGTTCTTC. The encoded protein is CASSLGLTIYNEQFF.

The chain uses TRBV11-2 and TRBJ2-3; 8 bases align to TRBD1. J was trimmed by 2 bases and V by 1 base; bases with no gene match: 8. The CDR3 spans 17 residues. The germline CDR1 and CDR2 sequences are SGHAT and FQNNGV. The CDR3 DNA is TGTGCCAGCAGCTTAGGAATGACAGGGGTGCACACAGATACGCAGTATTTT. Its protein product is CASSLGMTGVHTDTQYF.

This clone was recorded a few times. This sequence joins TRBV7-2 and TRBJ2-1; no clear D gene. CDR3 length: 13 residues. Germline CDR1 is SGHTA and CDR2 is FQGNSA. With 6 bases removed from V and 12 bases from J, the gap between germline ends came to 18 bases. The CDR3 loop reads CASRPLGPIGQFF. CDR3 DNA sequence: TGTGCCAGCAGGCCTCTGGGCCCCATAGGGCAGTTCTTC.

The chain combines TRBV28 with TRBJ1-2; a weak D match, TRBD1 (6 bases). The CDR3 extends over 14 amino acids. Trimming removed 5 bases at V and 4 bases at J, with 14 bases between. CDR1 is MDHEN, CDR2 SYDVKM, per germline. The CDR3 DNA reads TGTGCCAGCAGTCCGGACAGTAGGGGCTATGGCTACACCTTC. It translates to CASSPDSRGYGYTF.

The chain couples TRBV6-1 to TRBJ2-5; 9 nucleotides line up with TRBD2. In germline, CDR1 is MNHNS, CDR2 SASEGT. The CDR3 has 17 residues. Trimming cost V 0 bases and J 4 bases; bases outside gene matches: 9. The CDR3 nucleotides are TGTGCCAGCAGTGAAGCGCGGGATAGCGGGGGATCAGAGACCCAGTACTTC. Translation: CASSEARDSGGSETQYF.